These 32 T cell receptor beta chains were all obtained from the same sample, sequenced in a study of blood T cell repertoires in COVID-19. Clones were read by immunoSEQ multiplex PCR, and TCRdb kept only the in-frame ones, dropping some. Of 250,000 or so clones in the sample, 86% were seen once. Sequencing used peripheral blood. The source of these receptors is an elderly man with acute or convalescent COVID-19.

This clone is a singleton in its sample. J is TRBJ2-7 and V is TRBV6-5; tentatively, D is TRBD2 (5 bases). Trimming shortened V by 5 bases and J by 0 bases, and 14 bases separated the two germline ends. This CDR3 has 15 residues. In germline, CDR1 is MNHEY, CDR2 SVGAGI. This chain's CDR3 is CASSLGILGSYEQYF. The CDR3 DNA reads as TGTGCCAGCAGTCTCGGGATCTTAGGCTCCTACGAGCAGTACTTC.

CDR3 in amino acids: CASSQGGTSTNEQFF. The DNA of the CDR3 is TGTGCCAGCAGCCAAGGCGGGACTAGCACCAATGAGCAGTTCTTC. The chain is built from TRBV4-2 and TRBJ2-1; 9 bases agree with TRBD2. Germline loops: CDR1 LGHNA, CDR2 YNFKEQ. Trimming took 1 base from V and 6 from J; bases not matched to a gene: 4. The CDR3 contains 15 residues.

V and J are TRBV19 and TRBJ2-1; 9 bases fit TRBD1. V trimming: 6 bases; J trimming: 7 bases; junction bases outside the gene matches: 4. The germline V gene encodes CDR1 LNHDA and CDR2 SQIVND (reference sequence). The CDR3 extends over 13 amino acids. The CDR3 is CASRDRGGNEQFF. CDR3 DNA sequence: TGTGCCAGTAGGGACAGGGGTGGTAATGAGCAGTTCTTC. Combining the CDR3 with reference TRBV19 and TRBJ2-1 gives the whole variable domain DGGITQSPKYLFRKEGQNVTLSCEQNLNHDAMYWYRQDPGQGLRLIYYSQIVNDFQKGDIAEGYSVSREKKESFPLTVTSAQKNPTAFYLCASRDRGGNEQFFGPGTRLTVL.

This clone was seen a few times. The rearrangement uses TRBV5-1 and TRBJ1-3, with 11 bases fitting TRBD1. The trim removed 5 bases at V and 9 bases at J, leaving 10 bases unmatched. Germline values: CDR1 SGHRS, CDR2 YFSETQ. This CDR3 comprises 15 residues. The CDR3 reads CASSSDRGPLATIYF. In nucleotides, the CDR3 is TGCGCCAGCAGTTCGGACAGGGGGCCACTAGCCACCATATATTTT. The entire variable domain, with the rest obtained from reference TRBV5-1 and TRBJ1-3, is as follows: KAGVTQTPRYLIKTRGQQVTLSCSPISGHRSVSWYQQTPGQGLQFLFEYFSETQRNKGNFPGRFSGRQFSNSRSEMNVSTLELGDSALYLCASSSDRGPLATIYFGEGSWLTVV.

This rearrangement joins TRBV11-2 to TRBJ2-2; D gene ambiguous. Trimming took off 6 bases at V and 4 bases at J, with 12 bases between the two ends. The CDR3 has 14 residues. Germline V gives CDR1 SGHAT, CDR2 FQNNGV. As DNA, the CDR3 is TGTGCCAGCAGTCGCGACACGGCCACCGGGGAGCTGTTTTTT. Encoded protein: CASSRDTATGELFF.

This chain uses TRBV19 with TRBJ1-3; D is perhaps TRBD1 (5 bases). The V and J ends lost 7 bases and 0 bases respectively, with 16 bases between them. This CDR3 has 16 amino acids. Germline V lookup: CDR1 LNHDA, CDR2 SQIVND (reference sequence). CDR3 loop: CASTPGAVRSGNTIYF. The CDR3 bases are TGTGCCAGTACCCCTGGGGCTGTCCGCTCTGGAAACACCATATATTTT.

The J gene is TRBJ1-2, the V gene TRBV3-1 (or the pseudogene TRBV3-2); 7 bases fit TRBD1. Germline CDR1 and CDR2: LGHDT and YNNKEL (reference sequence). The CDR3 length is 11 residues. V trimming: 6 bases; J trimming: 6 bases; junction bases outside the gene matches: 1. The CDR3 region is CASRGTDGYTF. The CDR3 region has the DNA TGTGCCAGCAGAGGGACAGATGGCTACACCTTC.

The chain employs TRBV10-3 and TRBJ2-1, with D possibly TRBD1 on 6 matching bases. Per the germline V gene, CDR1 is ENHRY and CDR2 is SYGVKD. The CDR3 contains 15 residues. V lost 2 bases to trimming and J lost 7 bases, with 15 bases between them. The CDR3, as DNA: TGTGCCATCAGTGAGCAAGCAGGGGTCGTGAATGAGCAGTTCTTC. Its protein is CAISEQAGVVNEQFF.

The V gene is TRBV6-5, the J gene TRBJ1-1; 9 positions match TRBD1. V shed 5 bases, J shed 4 bases, and the junction held 8 bases outside the gene matches. This CDR3 is built from 15 residues. In germline, CDR1 is MNHEY, CDR2 SVGAGI. CDR3 loop: CASSPYRGQSTEAFF. The CDR3, as DNA: TGTGCCAGCAGTCCTTACAGGGGGCAGAGCACTGAAGCTTTCTTT.

The V gene is TRBV2, the J gene TRBJ1-2, with D possibly being TRBD1 (5 bases). Trimming removed 6 bases from V and 2 bases from J, with 10 bases in between. This CDR3 has 13 amino acids. Per germline, CDR1 SNHLY and CDR2 FYNNEI. CDR3 DNA: TGTGCCAGCAGCTTACAGGAAAACTATGGCTACACCTTC. It is translated as CASSLQENYGYTF.

This clone has more than one count but fewer than ten. The chain has TRBV5-1 and TRBJ1-2; TRBD1 might be the D (5 bases). V was shortened by 0 bases and J by 2 bases, with 5 bases between the two germline ends. The CDR3 length is 13 residues. Looked up from germline, CDR1 is SGHRS and CDR2 is YFSETQ. This CDR3 reads CASSLGQNYGYTF. The CDR3 coding sequence is TGCGCCAGCAGCTTGGGACAGAACTATGGCTACACCTTC.

The rearrangement joins TRBV28 to TRBJ2-1; TRBD2 matches 7 bases. There are 13 residues in the CDR3. Germline loops: CDR1 MDHEN, CDR2 SYDVKM. The V and J ends lost 6 bases and 8 bases, in that order; junction bases with no gene match: 7. CDR3 sequence reads: CASSLWAGDEQFF. CDR3 bases: TGTGCCAGCAGCCTTTGGGCGGGAGATGAGCAGTTCTTC. Full variable domain (missing parts from reference TRBV28 and TRBJ2-1): DVKVTQSSRYLVKRTGEKVFLECVQDMDHENMFWYRQDPGLGLRLIYFSYDVKMKEKGDIPEGYSVSREKKERFSLILESASTNQTSMYLCASSLWAGDEQFFGPGTRLTVL.

This clone came up a few times. The CDR3 spells CASSSLYPTGSPLHF. In DNA, the CDR3 is TGTGCCAGCAGTTCGCTCTATCCGACAGGTTCACCCCTCCACTTT. The chain joins TRBV28 to TRBJ1-6, with a weak D call TRBD1 (6 bases). This CDR3 contains 15 residues. The V gene's germline CDR1 is MDHEN and CDR2 SYDVKM. The ends were cut back, 4 bases at V and 9 bases at J, with 16 bases in the middle.

The J gene is TRBJ2-3, the V gene TRBV15; TRBD1 aligns across 11 bases. This CDR3 contains 16 residues. Germline V gives CDR1 LNHNV, CDR2 YYDKDF (reference sequence). The junction had 6 bases not matched to a gene; V was cut back by 5 bases and J by 2 bases. The CDR3 region is CATSEDRGRVTDTQYF. Here the CDR3 DNA reads TGTGCCACCAGCGAGGACAGGGGGCGCGTCACAGATACGCAGTATTTT.

The chain joins TRBV2 to TRBJ1-3; TRBD1 might be the D (6 bases). V lost 8 bases to trimming and J lost 0 bases, with 11 bases between them. From germline, CDR1 is SNHLY and CDR2 FYNNEI. This CDR3 has 14 amino acids. CDR3 bases: TGTGCCAGCCGGGACATTAGCTCTGGAAACACCATATATTTT. This gives the protein CASRDISSGNTIYF.

The chain combines TRBV2 with TRBJ2-4; 13 nucleotides line up with TRBD2. With V trimmed by 5 bases and J by 9 bases, 7 bases remained unmatched. This CDR3 comprises 15 residues. Per the germline V gene, CDR1 is SNHLY and CDR2 is FYNNEI. CDR3 bases: TGTGCCAGCAGTAAACTAGCGGGAGGGGGAGGCATTCAGTACTTC. Its translation is CASSKLAGGGGIQYF.

This chain links TRBV2 with TRBJ1-6, with a weak D call TRBD1 (6 bases). From germline, CDR1 is SNHLY and CDR2 FYNNEI. This CDR3 comprises 15 residues. V was cut by 4 bases and J by 6 bases, with 13 bases left in between. CDR3 coding DNA: TGTGCCAGCAGTGGACAGACAGGACCTAATTCACCCCTCCACTTT. Translating gives CASSGQTGPNSPLHF.

This clone was seen once. The J gene is TRBJ1-6, the V gene TRBV7-9; D is uncertain. The CDR3 consists of 15 residues. Germline V CDR1 and CDR2: SEHNR, FQNEAQ (reference sequence). Trimming shortened V by 1 base and J by 9 bases, and 13 bases separated the two germline ends. The CDR3 sequence is CASSLGQPSGSPLHF. The CDR3 DNA reads as TGTGCCAGCAGCTTAGGACAACCTTCAGGTTCACCCCTCCACTTT.

The V gene is TRBV19, the J gene TRBJ2-4; TRBD1 matches at 7 bases. CDR3 length: 14 residues. J lost 4 bases, V lost 6 bases, and 6 bases had no gene match. Germline-derived CDR1 and CDR2 are LNHDA and SQIVND (reference sequence). The CDR3 protein is CASSPGQPKNIQYF. The CDR3 nucleotides read TGTGCCAGTAGCCCGGGACAGCCAAAAAACATTCAGTACTTC. Filled out from reference TRBV19 and TRBJ2-4, the complete variable domain reads DGGITQSPKYLFRKEGQNVTLSCEQNLNHDAMYWYRQDPGQGLRLIYYSQIVNDFQKGDIAEGYSVSREKKESFPLTVTSAQKNPTAFYLCASSPGQPKNIQYFGAGTRLSVL.

The chain uses TRBV6-5 and TRBJ2-7; tentative D call: TRBD1 (5 bases). This CDR3 has 14 amino acids. CDR1 is MNHEY and CDR2 is SVGAGI in the germline V gene. V lost 5 bases and J 2 bases, leaving 13 bases between the germline ends. CDR3 DNA: TGTGCCAGCAGTCCTCGGACATTCCCCTACGAGCAGTACTTC. Protein sequence: CASSPRTFPYEQYF.

The rearrangement links TRBV6-2 or TRBV6-3 to TRBJ1-1; tentative D call: TRBD1 (5 bases). V was cut by 4 bases and J by 5 bases, with 8 bases left in between. The CDR3 sequence is 12 residues long. In germline, CDR1 is MNHEY, CDR2 SVGEGT. CDR3 sequence: CASSFGQTEAFF. In DNA form, the CDR3 reads TGTGCCAGCAGTTTTGGACAAACTGAAGCTTTCTTT.

The V and J genes are TRBV12-3 or TRBV12-4 and TRBJ2-3, with 9 bases matching TRBD2. V was pared by 8 bases and J by 7 bases, with 7 bases of the junction left unmatched. CDR3 size: 13 residues. The CDR3 sequence is CASLSGGMNTQYF. CDR3 DNA: TGTGCCAGCTTAAGCGGGGGGATGAATACGCAGTATTTT.

CDR3 in amino acids: CASSYPGGVQYF. CDR3 nucleotides: TGTGCCAGCAGTTATCCCGGGGGGGTCCAGTACTTC. The chain has TRBV6-5 and TRBJ2-5; 8 bases are shared with TRBD2. The trim removed 3 bases at V and 10 bases at J, leaving 4 bases unmatched. Germline V gene sequence: CDR1 MNHEY, CDR2 SVGAGI. CDR3 size: 12 residues.

Only one count was recorded for this clone. The chain has TRBV6-1 and TRBJ2-3; D is unclear. V dropped 2 bases and J dropped 2 bases, with 2 bases sitting between them. This CDR3 comprises 12 residues. The germline V gene encodes CDR1 MNHNS and CDR2 SASEGT. CDR3 in amino acids: CASSELTDTQYF. DNA for the CDR3: TGTGCCAGCAGTGAACTCACAGATACGCAGTATTTT.

The chain combines TRBV13 with TRBJ2-3; D possibly corresponds to TRBD2 (6 bases). Germline V gene lookup returns CDR1 PRHDT and CDR2 FYEKMQ (reference sequence). Trimming removed 3 bases from V and 4 bases from J, with 8 bases in between. The CDR3 has 13 residues. This chain's CDR3 is CASSFGGPDTQYF. Written as DNA, the CDR3 is TGTGCCAGCAGCTTCGGGGGTCCAGATACGCAGTATTTT.

This clone was picked up a small number of times. V gene TRBV4-3 combines with J gene TRBJ2-3, with 10 bases identical to TRBD2. V gave up 4 bases and J gave up 2 bases; unmatched junction bases: 6. The germline gives CDR1 LGHNA, CDR2 YSLEER. This CDR3 has 16 amino acids. The CDR3 protein is CASSPSGGASTDTQYF. The CDR3 DNA reads TGCGCCAGCAGCCCGAGCGGGGGGGCCTCCACAGATACGCAGTATTTT.

The chain couples TRBV7-8 to TRBJ1-5; D not certain. Trimming shortened V by 5 bases and J by 0 bases, and 11 bases separated the two germline ends. From germline, CDR1 is SGHVS and CDR2 FQNEAQ. This CDR3 is built from 15 residues. CDR3 amino acids: CASSPGAYSNQPQHF. CDR3 DNA: TGTGCCAGCAGCCCCGGAGCTTATAGCAATCAGCCCCAGCATTTT.

The genes are TRBV6-5 and TRBJ1-2; 8 nucleotides align to TRBD1. V lost 6 bases and J lost 1; bases outside the gene matches: 4. Germline V gene lookup returns CDR1 MNHEY and CDR2 SVGAGI. CDR3 length equals 14 residues. Here the CDR3 reads CASSHDRGNYGYTF. DNA of the CDR3: TGTGCCAGCAGCCACGACAGGGGTAACTATGGCTACACCTTC.

This clone has only a few counts. V and J are TRBV5-1 and TRBJ1-2; 10 nucleotides align to TRBD1. Germline V gives CDR1 SGHRS, CDR2 YFSETQ. The V and J ends lost 6 bases and 4 bases, in that order; junction bases with no gene match: 3. The CDR3 covers 13 residues. CDR3 protein: CASTTGGGYGYTF. The CDR3 DNA reads TGCGCCAGCACGACAGGGGGCGGCTATGGCTACACCTTC.

This clone was found once. The chain combines TRBV27 with TRBJ1-2; the match to TRBD1 covers 7 bases. The CDR3 covers 15 residues. Germline V gene lookup returns CDR1 MNHEY and CDR2 SMNVEV (reference sequence). The V and J ends lost 4 bases and 7 bases, in that order; junction bases with no gene match: 12. This CDR3 reads CASSSFSTGTLGYTF. In DNA, the CDR3 is TGTGCCAGCAGTTCCTTTTCGACAGGGACTCTTGGCTACACCTTC.

With regard to this clone: This sample includes further DNA sequences coding for the same CDR3. This chain uses TRBV18 with TRBJ2-1, with TRBD2 identical over 7 bases. CDR1 and CDR2 from the germline V gene are KGHSH and LQKENI. J lost 0 bases, V lost 3 bases, and 2 bases had no gene match. The CDR3 totals 15 residues. CDR3 bases: TGTGCCAGCTCACCGGGCGGGAGCTCCTACAATGAGCAGTTCTTC. As protein: CASSPGGSSYNEQFF.

The chain combines TRBV10-3 with TRBJ1-5, with D unclear. The germline V and J ends were trimmed by 11 bases and 4 bases, with 12 bases remaining between them. This CDR3 is 12 amino acids long. Germline V gene data show CDR1 as ENHRY and CDR2 as SYGVKD. This CDR3 reads CAASGGNQPQHF. The CDR3, as DNA: TGTGCCGCCAGCGGCGGTAATCAGCCCCAGCATTTT.